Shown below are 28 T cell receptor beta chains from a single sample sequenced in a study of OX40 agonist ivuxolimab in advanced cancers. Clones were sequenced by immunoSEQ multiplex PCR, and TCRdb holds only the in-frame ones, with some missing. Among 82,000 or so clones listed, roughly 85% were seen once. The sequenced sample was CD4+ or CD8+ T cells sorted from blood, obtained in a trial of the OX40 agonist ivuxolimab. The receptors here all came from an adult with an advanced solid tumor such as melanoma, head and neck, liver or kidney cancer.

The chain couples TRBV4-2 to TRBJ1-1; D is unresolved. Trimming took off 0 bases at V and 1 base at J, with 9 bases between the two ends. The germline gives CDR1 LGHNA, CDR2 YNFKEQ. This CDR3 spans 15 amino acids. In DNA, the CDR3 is TGTGCCAGCAGCCAAGATGTAGTGGAGAACACTGAAGCTTTCTTT. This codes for CASSQDVVENTEAFF.

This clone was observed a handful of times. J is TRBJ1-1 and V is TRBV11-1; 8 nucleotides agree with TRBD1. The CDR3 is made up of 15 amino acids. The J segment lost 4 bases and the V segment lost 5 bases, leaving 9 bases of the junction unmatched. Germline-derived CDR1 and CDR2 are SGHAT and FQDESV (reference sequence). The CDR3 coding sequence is TGTGCCAGCAGCCCTCCAGGGGGCCGCGGCACTGAAGCTTTCTTT. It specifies CASSPPGGRGTEAFF.

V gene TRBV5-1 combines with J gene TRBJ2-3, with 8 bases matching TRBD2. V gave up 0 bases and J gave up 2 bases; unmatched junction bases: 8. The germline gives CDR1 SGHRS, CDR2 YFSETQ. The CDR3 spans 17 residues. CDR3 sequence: CASSLALAGDLTDTQYF. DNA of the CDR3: TGCGCCAGCAGCTTGGCGCTAGCGGGTGACCTCACAGATACGCAGTATTTT.

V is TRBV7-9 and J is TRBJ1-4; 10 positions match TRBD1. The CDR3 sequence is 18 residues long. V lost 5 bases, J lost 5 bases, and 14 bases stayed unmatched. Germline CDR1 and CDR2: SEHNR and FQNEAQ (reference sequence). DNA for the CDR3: TGTGCCAGCAGCACTAGAGGGACAGGGGTTGACGGAAATGAAAAACTGTTTTTT. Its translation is CASSTRGTGVDGNEKLFF.

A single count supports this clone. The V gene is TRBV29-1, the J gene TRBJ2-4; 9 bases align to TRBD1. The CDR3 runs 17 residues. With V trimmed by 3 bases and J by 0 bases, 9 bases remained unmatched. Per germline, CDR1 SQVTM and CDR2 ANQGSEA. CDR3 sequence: CSVEEGQGVLAKNIQYF. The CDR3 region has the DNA TGCAGCGTTGAGGAGGGACAGGGTGTTTTAGCCAAAAACATTCAGTACTTC.

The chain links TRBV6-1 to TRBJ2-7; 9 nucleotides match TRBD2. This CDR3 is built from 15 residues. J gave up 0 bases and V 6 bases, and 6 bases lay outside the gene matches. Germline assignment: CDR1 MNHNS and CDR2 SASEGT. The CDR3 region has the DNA TGTGCCAGCAGCCCGGGACTAGCACACTCCTACGAGCAGTACTTC. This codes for CASSPGLAHSYEQYF.

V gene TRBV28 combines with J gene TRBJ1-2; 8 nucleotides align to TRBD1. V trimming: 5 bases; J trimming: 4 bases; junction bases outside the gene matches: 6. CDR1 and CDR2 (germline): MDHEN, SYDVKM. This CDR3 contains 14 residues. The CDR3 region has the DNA TGTGCCAGCAGTGCAACAGGGGGGGGCTATGGCTACACCTTC. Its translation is CASSATGGGYGYTF.

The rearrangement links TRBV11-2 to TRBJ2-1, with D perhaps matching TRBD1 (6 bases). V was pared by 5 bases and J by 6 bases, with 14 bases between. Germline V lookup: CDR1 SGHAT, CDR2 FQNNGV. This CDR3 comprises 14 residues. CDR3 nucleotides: TGTGCCAGCAGCCCTAATACAGGGTCCAATGAGCAGTTCTTC. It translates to CASSPNTGSNEQFF.

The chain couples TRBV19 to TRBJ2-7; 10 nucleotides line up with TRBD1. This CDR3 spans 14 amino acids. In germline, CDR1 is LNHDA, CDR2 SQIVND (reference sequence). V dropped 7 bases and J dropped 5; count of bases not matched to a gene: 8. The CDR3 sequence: CASKKTGGADEQYF. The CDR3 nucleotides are TGTGCCAGTAAAAAGACAGGGGGCGCGGACGAGCAGTACTTC.

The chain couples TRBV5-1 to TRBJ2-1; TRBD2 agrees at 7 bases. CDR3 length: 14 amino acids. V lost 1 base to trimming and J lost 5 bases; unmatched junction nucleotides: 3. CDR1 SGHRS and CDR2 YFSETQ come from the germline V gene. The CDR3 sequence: CASSLSGVNNEQFF. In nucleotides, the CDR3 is TGCGCCAGCAGCTTGAGCGGGGTAAACAATGAGCAGTTCTTC.

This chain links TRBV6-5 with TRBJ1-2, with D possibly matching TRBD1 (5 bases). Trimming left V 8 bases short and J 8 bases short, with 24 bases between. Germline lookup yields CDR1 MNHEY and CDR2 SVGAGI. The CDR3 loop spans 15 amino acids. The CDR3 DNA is TGTGCCAGCCGGGGTCCCGGCAGGGCCCGCGGGGGCTACACCTTC. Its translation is CASRGPGRARGGYTF.

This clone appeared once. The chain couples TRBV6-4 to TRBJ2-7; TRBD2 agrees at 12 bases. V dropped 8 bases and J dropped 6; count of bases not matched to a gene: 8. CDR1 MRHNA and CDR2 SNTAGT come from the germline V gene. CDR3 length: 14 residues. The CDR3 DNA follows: TGTGCCAGCGCATCTAGCGGGGGGGCCTTCGAGCAGTACTTC. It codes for CASASSGGAFEQYF.

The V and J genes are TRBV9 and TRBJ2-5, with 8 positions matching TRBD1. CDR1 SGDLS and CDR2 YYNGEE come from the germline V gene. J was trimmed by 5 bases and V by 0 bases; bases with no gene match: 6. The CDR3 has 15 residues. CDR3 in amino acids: CASSVAQGAGETQYF. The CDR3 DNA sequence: TGTGCCAGCAGCGTAGCTCAGGGGGCGGGGGAGACCCAGTACTTC.

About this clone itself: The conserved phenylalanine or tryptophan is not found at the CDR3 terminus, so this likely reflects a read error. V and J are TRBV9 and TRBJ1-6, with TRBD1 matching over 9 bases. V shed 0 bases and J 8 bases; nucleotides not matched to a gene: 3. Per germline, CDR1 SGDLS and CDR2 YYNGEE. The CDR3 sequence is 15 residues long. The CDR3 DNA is TGTGCCAGCAGCGTAGAAGGACAGGGGTATTCACCCCTCCACTCT. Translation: CASSVEGQGYSPLHS.

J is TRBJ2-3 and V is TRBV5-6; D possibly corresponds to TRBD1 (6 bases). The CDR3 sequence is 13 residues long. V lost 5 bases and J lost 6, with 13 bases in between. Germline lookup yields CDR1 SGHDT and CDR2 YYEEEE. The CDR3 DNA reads TGTGCCAGCAGACTACAGGGTGGCGATACGCAGTATTTT. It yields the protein CASRLQGGDTQYF.

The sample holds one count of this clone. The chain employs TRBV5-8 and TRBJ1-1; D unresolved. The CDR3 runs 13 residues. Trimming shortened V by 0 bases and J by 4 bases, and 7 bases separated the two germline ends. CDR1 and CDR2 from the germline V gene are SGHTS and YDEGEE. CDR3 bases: TGTGCCAGCAGCTTGGACAGAGGCACTGAAGCTTTCTTT. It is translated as CASSLDRGTEAFF.

The CDR3 spells CASSPSGPPSYNEQFF. The DNA for the CDR3 is TGTGCCAGCAGCCCCTCGGGACCACCATCCTACAATGAGCAGTTCTTC. V and J are TRBV7-3 and TRBJ2-1; D is possibly TRBD1 or TRBD2 (5 bases each). The CDR3 spans 16 residues. V was shortened by 5 bases and J by 1 base, with 15 bases between the two germline ends. Germline V CDR1 and CDR2: SGHTA, FQGTGA.

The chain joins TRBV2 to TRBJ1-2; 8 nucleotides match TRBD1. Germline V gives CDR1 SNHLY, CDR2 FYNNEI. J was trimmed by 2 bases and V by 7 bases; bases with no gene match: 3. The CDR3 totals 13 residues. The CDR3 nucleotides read TGTGCCAGCACCTGGACAGGGAACTATGGCTACACCTTC. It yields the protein CASTWTGNYGYTF.

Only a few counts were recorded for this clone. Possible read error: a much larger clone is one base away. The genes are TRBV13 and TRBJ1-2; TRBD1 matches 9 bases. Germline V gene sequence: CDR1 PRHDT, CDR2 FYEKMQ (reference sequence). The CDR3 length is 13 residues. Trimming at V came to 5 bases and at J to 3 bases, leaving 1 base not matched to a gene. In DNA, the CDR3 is TGTGCCAGCAGCCGGGACAGGGACTATGGCTACACCTTC. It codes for CASSRDRDYGYTF.

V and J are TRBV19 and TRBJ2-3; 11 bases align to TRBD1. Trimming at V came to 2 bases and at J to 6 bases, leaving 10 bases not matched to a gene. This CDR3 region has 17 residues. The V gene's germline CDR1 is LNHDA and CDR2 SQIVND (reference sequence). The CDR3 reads CASSIHGQGAPRDTQYF. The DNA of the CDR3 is TGTGCCAGTAGTATACATGGACAGGGGGCGCCTCGGGATACGCAGTATTTT.

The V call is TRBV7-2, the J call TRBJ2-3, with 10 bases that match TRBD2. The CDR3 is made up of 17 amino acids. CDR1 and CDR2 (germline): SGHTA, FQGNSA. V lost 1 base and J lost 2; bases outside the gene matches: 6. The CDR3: CASSLGASGGPTDTQYF. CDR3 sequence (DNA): TGTGCCAGCAGCTTAGGAGCTAGCGGGGGCCCCACAGATACGCAGTATTTT.

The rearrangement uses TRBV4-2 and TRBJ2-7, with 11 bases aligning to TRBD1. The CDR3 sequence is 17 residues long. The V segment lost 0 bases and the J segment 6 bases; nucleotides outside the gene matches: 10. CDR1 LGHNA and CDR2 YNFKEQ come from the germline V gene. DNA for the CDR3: TGTGCCAGCAGCCAAGAGAAAGGACAGGGGGCGAGCTCCGAGCAGTACTTC. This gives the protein CASSQEKGQGASSEQYF.

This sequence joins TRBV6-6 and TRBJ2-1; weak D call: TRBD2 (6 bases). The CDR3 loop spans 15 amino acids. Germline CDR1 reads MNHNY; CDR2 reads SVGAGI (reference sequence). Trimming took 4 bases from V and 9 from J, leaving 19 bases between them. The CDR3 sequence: CASSSSRRGGREQFF. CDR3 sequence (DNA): TGTGCCAGCAGTTCCAGTAGGAGGGGAGGACGTGAGCAGTTCTTC.

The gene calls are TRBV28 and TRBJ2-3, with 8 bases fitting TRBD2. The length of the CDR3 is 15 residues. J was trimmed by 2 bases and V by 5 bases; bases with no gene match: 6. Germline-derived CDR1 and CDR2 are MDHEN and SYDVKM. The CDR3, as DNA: TGTGCCAGCAGTGGAGCGGGGGCCGTCACAGATACGCAGTATTTT. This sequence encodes CASSGAGAVTDTQYF.

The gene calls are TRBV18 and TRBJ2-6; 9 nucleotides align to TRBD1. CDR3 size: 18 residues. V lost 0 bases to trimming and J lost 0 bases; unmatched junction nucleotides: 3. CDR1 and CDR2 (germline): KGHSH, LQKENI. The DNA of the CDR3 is TGTGCCAGCTCACCACCGAGGACAGGGGACTCTGGGGCCAACGTCCTGACTTTC. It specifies CASSPPRTGDSGANVLTF. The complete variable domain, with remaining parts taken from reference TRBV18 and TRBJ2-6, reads NAGVMQNPRHLVRRRGQEARLRCSPMKGHSHVYWYRQLPEEGLKFMVYLQKENIIDESGMPKERFSAEFPKEGPSILRIQQVVRGDSAAYFCASSPPRTGDSGANVLTFGAGSRLTVL.

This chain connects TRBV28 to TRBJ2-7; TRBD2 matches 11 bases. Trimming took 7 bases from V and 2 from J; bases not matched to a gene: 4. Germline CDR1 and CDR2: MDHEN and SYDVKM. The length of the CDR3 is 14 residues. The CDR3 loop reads CASTPGLAAYEQYF. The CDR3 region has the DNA TGTGCCAGCACTCCGGGACTAGCGGCCTACGAGCAGTACTTC.

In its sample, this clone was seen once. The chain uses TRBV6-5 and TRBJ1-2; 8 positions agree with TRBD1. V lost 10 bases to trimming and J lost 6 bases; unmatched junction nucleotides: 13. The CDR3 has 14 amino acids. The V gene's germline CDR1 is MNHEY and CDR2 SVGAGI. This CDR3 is CATSLGQGADGYTF. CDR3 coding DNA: TGTGCCACTTCACTCGGTCAGGGGGCAGATGGCTACACCTTC.

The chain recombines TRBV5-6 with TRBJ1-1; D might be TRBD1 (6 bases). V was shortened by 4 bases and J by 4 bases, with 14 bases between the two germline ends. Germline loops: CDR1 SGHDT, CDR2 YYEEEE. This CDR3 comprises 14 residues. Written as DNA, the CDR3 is TGTGCCAGCAGCCACAGGGTTGCGGGCACTGAAGCTTTCTTT. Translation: CASSHRVAGTEAFF.